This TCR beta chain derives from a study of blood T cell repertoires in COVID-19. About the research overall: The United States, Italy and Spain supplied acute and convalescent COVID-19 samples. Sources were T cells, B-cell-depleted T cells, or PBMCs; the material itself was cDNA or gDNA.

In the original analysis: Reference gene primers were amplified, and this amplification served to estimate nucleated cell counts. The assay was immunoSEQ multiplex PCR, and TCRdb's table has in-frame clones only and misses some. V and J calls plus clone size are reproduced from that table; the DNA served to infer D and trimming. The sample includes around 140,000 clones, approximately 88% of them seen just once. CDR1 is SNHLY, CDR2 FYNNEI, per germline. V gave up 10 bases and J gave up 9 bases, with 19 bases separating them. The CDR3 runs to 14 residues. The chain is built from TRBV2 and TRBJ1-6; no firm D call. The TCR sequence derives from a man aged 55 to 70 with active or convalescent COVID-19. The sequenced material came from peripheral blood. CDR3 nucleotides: TGTGCCACCAAGACCGAGGCCCAATTTTCACCCCTCCACTTT. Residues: CATKTEAQFSPLHF. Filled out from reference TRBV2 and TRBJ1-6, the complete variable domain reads EPEVTQTPSHQVTQMGQEVILRCVPISNHLYFYWYRQILGQKVEFLVSFYNNEISEKSEIFDDQFSVERPDGSNFTLKIRSTKLEDSAMYFCATKTEAQFSPLHFGNGTRLTVT.